The source of this T cell receptor beta chain is a study of blood T cell repertoires in COVID-19. The wider study: T cells, B-cell-depleted T cells, or PBMCs provided the cDNA or gDNA that served as material.

Profiling relied on immunoSEQ multiplex PCR, and the TCRdb table lists in-frame clones only, not all of them. The sample lists about 270,000 clones, nearly 90% occurring once. V lost 3 bases and J lost 4; bases outside the gene matches: 8. The CDR3 contains 15 residues. The germline gives CDR1 KGHSH, CDR2 LQKENI. The study drew participants aged roughly 18 to 95 years from roughly 25 US areas. Cohort 3 recovered donors had two negative PCRs, clearance, or symptom resolution. The sequenced material came from PBMCs or T cells enriched from blood (not recorded which). The chain links TRBV18 to TRBJ1-2; 7 positions match TRBD1. The clonotype originates from a woman aged 55 to 70 who had recovered from COVID-19. The CDR3, as DNA: TGTGCCAGCTCACCCACGACAGGGATTCCCTATGGCTACACCTTC. It codes for CASSPTTGIPYGYTF. The entire variable domain, with the rest obtained from reference TRBV18 and TRBJ1-2, is as follows: NAGVMQNPRHLVRRRGQEARLRCSPMKGHSHVYWYRQLPEEGLKFMVYLQKENIIDESGMPKERFSAEFPKEGPSILRIQQVVRGDSAAYFCASSPTTGIPYGYTFGSGTRLTVV.